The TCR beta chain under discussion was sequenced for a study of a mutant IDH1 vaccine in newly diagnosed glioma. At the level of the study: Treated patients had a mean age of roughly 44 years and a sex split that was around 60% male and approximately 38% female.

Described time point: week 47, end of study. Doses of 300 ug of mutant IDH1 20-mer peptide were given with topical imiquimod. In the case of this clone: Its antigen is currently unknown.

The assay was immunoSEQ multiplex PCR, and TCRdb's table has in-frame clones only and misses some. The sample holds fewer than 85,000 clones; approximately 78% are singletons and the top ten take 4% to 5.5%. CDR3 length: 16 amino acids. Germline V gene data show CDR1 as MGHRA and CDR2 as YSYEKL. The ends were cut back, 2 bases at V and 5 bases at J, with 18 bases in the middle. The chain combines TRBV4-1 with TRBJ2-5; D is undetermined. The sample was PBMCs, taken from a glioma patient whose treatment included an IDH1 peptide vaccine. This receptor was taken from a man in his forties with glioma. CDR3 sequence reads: CASSQPTRPGRETQYF. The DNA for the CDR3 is TGCGCCAGCAGCCAACCCACCCGCCCCGGCAGGGAGACCCAGTACTTC.